This T cell receptor beta chain was sequenced for a study of cytomegalovirus exposure and HLA in healthy donors. Overall study: Most donors, more than 80% of a few hundred genotyped, fell in the Caucasian-associated ancestry cluster. Findings and limits, study-wide: Later analysis identified several of the most significant clusters that appeared linked to common viral pathogens. A reported reduction in N-insertions relative to the approximately 670-donor mean was seen in an Asian-associated ancestry cluster in a later analysis.

The PCR employed 60 Vbeta primers together with 13 Jbeta primers. This table comes from immunoSEQ multiplex PCR, and its TCRdb copy is limited to in-frame clones, with some not included. The sample lists under 150,000 clones, over 60% occurring once. In regard to this clone: Its antigen is not identified.

The TCR was taken from a male donor in good health and CMV-seropositive. The sequenced sample consisted of PBMCs.

CDR3 bases: TGTGCCAGCAGTGGGGGACAGGGGGCGGTCACCGGGGAGCTGTTTTTT. Its translation: CASSGGQGAVTGELFF. J is TRBJ2-2 and V is TRBV6-1; 12 nucleotides match TRBD1. CDR1 and CDR2 from the germline V gene are MNHNS and SASEGT. V was clipped by 4 bases and J by 4 bases; unmatched bases: 4. This CDR3 is built from 16 residues.